These 17 T cell receptor beta chains were sequenced from one sample in a study of T-cell memory formation after mild COVID-19. Using its own MiXCR run on the 5' RACE reads, TCRdb lists one record per CDR3 protein. The sample includes around 300,000 distinct CDR3 sequences, 10% to 15% of them seen just once. Sequencing was carried out using PBMCs or a T cell subset sorted from them (not recorded which). Receptors originate from a man younger than 35 who had mild COVID-19 (a few samples of this study predate the infection). Cell type and time point are not known.

The chain employs TRBV14 and TRBJ2-3, with D tentatively TRBD2 (5 bases). This CDR3 is 16 amino acids long. Deletions cut 7 bases from V and 0 bases from J, with 17 bases between. The germline V gene encodes CDR1 SGHDN and CDR2 FVKESK. The CDR3 region is CASNPGIPSSTDTQYF. The CDR3 coding sequence is TGTGCCAGCAACCCCGGGATTCCCTCTAGCACAGATACGCAGTATTTT.

The chain recombines TRBV20-1 with TRBJ2-7; D is ambiguous. There are 14 residues in the CDR3. The germline V and J ends were trimmed by 3 bases and 2 bases, with 14 bases remaining between them. CDR1 and CDR2 (germline): DFQATT, SNEGSKA (reference sequence). The CDR3 loop reads CSARVKGTTYEQYV. The CDR3 coding sequence is TGCAGTGCTAGGGTCAAGGGAACAACCTACGAGCAGTACGTC.

The table lists this clonotype with a few counts. CDR3 region: CASSLSSGGAPDTQYF. In nucleotides, the CDR3 is TGTGCCAGCAGCCTCTCTAGCGGGGGGGCCCCAGATACGCAGTATTTT. The rearrangement uses TRBV5-5 and TRBJ2-3; 12 bases line up with TRBD2. Trimming at V came to 4 bases and at J to 4 bases, leaving 7 bases not matched to a gene. Germline CDR1 and CDR2: SGHKS and YYEKEE (reference sequence). The CDR3 covers 16 residues.

Comment on this clonotype: Germline and junction disagree at one end, which may indicate a read error. The chain uses TRBV11-2 and TRBJ2-3; TRBD2 aligns across 9 bases. CDR1 is SGHAT and CDR2 is FQNNGV in the germline V gene. The CDR3 totals 14 residues. The CDR3 DNA reads TGTGCCAGCAGGTTAGCGGGGGCCACAGATACGCAGTATTTT. Its translation: CASRLAGATDTQYF.

This clonotype was observed at least ten times. The chain is built from TRBV9 and TRBJ2-5, with 10 positions matching TRBD2. CDR3 length: 14 residues. Per the germline V gene, CDR1 is SGDLS and CDR2 is YYNGEE. V trimming: 4 bases; J trimming: 5 bases; junction bases outside the gene matches: 5. The CDR3 loop is CASSPSGGRETQYF. The CDR3 region has the DNA TGTGCCAGCAGCCCTAGCGGGGGCAGGGAGACCCAGTACTTC.

This clonotype was counted at least ten times. The rearrangement uses TRBV2 and TRBJ2-3; D is undetermined. V lost 4 bases and J lost 6, with 8 bases in between. Germline CDR1 SNHLY, CDR2 FYNNEI. The CDR3 is 12 amino acids. In DNA, the CDR3 is TGTGCCAGCAGTGCCTTATTTGATACGCAGTATTTT. Protein product: CASSALFDTQYF.

This clonotype occurred a few times. The V and J genes are TRBV7-2 and TRBJ2-4, with D possibly called TRBD1 or TRBD2 (5 bases each). V dropped 6 bases and J dropped 3 bases, with 27 bases sitting between them. Per the germline V gene, CDR1 is SGHTA and CDR2 is FQGNSA. The CDR3 consists of 19 residues. The CDR3 reads CASRIISGPPGQFKNIQYF. In DNA, the CDR3 is TGTGCCAGCAGGATCATTAGTGGGCCCCCGGGGCAGTTCAAAAACATTCAGTACTTC.

This clonotype was detected many times. This chain uses TRBV6-1 with TRBJ2-6, with no clear D. CDR3 length: 15 amino acids. Germline V gene sequence: CDR1 MNHNS, CDR2 SASEGT. V lost 3 bases and J lost 0, with 6 bases in between. CDR3 sequence: CASSEKYSGANVLTF. The CDR3 region has the DNA TGTGCCAGCAGTGAGAAATACTCTGGGGCCAACGTCCTGACTTTC.

The sample holds a few counts of this clonotype. The chain employs TRBV7-9 and TRBJ2-7; 13 bases agree with TRBD2. Looked up from germline, CDR1 is SEHNR and CDR2 is FQNEAQ (reference sequence). The CDR3 has 17 residues. Unmatched junction bases numbered 8, after V lost 3 bases and J lost 3 bases. CDR3: CASSFPSGTSGDYEQYF. In DNA, the CDR3 is TGTGCCAGCAGCTTTCCATCCGGGACTAGCGGGGACTACGAGCAGTACTTC.

The rearrangement links TRBV5-1 to TRBJ1-5, with unresolved D. Germline V lookup: CDR1 SGHRS, CDR2 YFSETQ. The length of the CDR3 is 13 residues. V dropped 0 bases and J dropped 10 bases, with 11 bases sitting between them. CDR3 in amino acids: CASSLGPERPQHF. The CDR3 DNA is TGCGCCAGCAGCTTGGGCCCGGAGCGTCCCCAGCATTTT.

J is TRBJ1-2 and V is TRBV7-3; 8 nucleotides agree with TRBD1. This CDR3 spans 13 amino acids. Germline CDR1 SGHTA, CDR2 FQGTGA. J was trimmed by 7 bases and V by 5 bases; bases with no gene match: 6. This CDR3 is CASSPDREGGYTF. CDR3 DNA: TGTGCCAGCAGCCCGGACAGGGAGGGTGGCTACACCTTC.

The V call is TRBV9, the J call TRBJ1-2; tentative D call: TRBD1 (5 bases). The germline V gene has CDR1 SGDLS and CDR2 YYNGEE. The CDR3 has 13 residues. V was clipped by 3 bases and J by 8 bases, with 14 bases between them. CDR3 residues: CASSARPREGYTF. The CDR3 bases are TGTGCCAGCAGCGCCCGCCCCAGGGAAGGCTACACCTTC.

The chain is built from TRBV29-1 and TRBJ1-2; D not certain. Trimming removed 8 bases from V and 1 base from J, with 11 bases in between. This CDR3 spans 12 amino acids. Germline CDR1 and CDR2: SQVTM and ANQGSEA. The DNA for the CDR3 is TGCAGCTCAGACGCGGTTAACTATGGCTACACCTTC. This encodes CSSDAVNYGYTF. The full variable domain, in which reference TRBV29-1 and TRBJ1-2 provide the parts outside the CDR3, is SAVISQKPSRDICQRGTSLTIQCQVDSQVTMMFWYRQQPGQSLTLIATANQGSEATYESGFVIDKFPISRPNLTFSTLTVSNMSPEDSSIYLCSSDAVNYGYTFGSGTRLTVV.

A few counts support this clonotype. The chain joins TRBV7-3 to TRBJ2-3, with 16 bases lining up with TRBD2. The CDR3 is 18 residues long. Germline CDR1 and CDR2: SGHTA and FQGTGA. V gave up 5 bases and J gave up 7 bases; unmatched junction bases: 12. The CDR3: CASSPEGGLAGGPNTQYF. CDR3 DNA sequence: TGTGCCAGCAGCCCAGAAGGGGGACTAGCGGGGGGGCCGAATACGCAGTATTTT.

This clonotype was picked up a small number of times. The CDR3 region is CASRGPNYSNQPQHF. CDR3 DNA: TGTGCCAGCAGGGGACCGAACTATAGCAATCAGCCCCAGCATTTT. V gene TRBV12-3 or TRBV12-4 combines with J gene TRBJ1-5; D is perhaps TRBD1 (5 bases). The ends were cut back, 6 bases at V and 0 bases at J, with 12 bases in the middle. This CDR3 has 15 amino acids.

The V gene is TRBV29-1, the J gene TRBJ1-1; 8 nucleotides align to TRBD1. The CDR3 has 15 amino acids. The V gene end was trimmed by 1 base and the J gene end by 1 base; junction bases not matched to a gene: 5. Germline lookup yields CDR1 SQVTM and CDR2 ANQGSEA. This chain's CDR3 is CSVEVDGQGNTEAFF. CDR3 coding DNA: TGCAGCGTTGAAGTGGACGGACAGGGGAACACTGAAGCTTTCTTT.

There are a few counts of this clonotype. This chain links TRBV12-3 or TRBV12-4 with TRBJ2-1, with TRBD2 as a possible D gene (5 bases). The V gene lost 3 bases and the J gene lost 0 bases, with 9 bases spanning the gap. The CDR3 covers 15 residues. The DNA of the CDR3 is TGTGCCAGCAGTTTCGGGGAAAGCTCCTACAATGAGCAGTTCTTC. Protein: CASSFGESSYNEQFF.